A single sample is the source of the 15 T cell receptor beta chains below, sequenced in a study of blood T cell repertoires in COVID-19. The assay was immunoSEQ multiplex PCR, and TCRdb's table has in-frame clones only and misses some. The sample has roughly 440,000 clones; more than 70% are singletons. Sequencing used peripheral blood. These receptors came from a woman aged 50 to 60 with COVID-19, enrolled during active disease.

The CDR3 nucleotides are TGTGCCAGTAGTGAGGGACTAGCGGTACTGGGTACGCAGTATTTT. Its translation is CASSEGLAVLGTQYF. The chain carries TRBV19 and TRBJ2-3; 11 bases align to TRBD2. The CDR3 extends over 15 amino acids. Per the germline V gene, CDR1 is LNHDA and CDR2 is SQIVND (reference sequence). The V segment lost 5 bases and the J segment 8 bases; nucleotides outside the gene matches: 9.

This clone has just one count. This chain connects TRBV6-5 to TRBJ2-5; tentatively, D is TRBD2 (5 bases). Deletions cut 4 bases from V and 1 base from J, with 10 bases between. The CDR3 totals 14 residues. Per germline, CDR1 MNHEY and CDR2 SVGAGI. DNA for the CDR3: TGTGCCAGCAGTTTGAGGGCGATCCAAGAGACCCAGTACTTC. It specifies CASSLRAIQETQYF.

The chain carries TRBV5-1 and TRBJ2-3; D call uncertain. Germline V lookup: CDR1 SGHRS, CDR2 YFSETQ. Trimming pared 4 bases from V and 3 bases from J, leaving 3 bases between. This CDR3 contains 11 residues. The CDR3: CASSITDTQYF. The CDR3 coding sequence is TGCGCCAGCAGCATAACAGATACGCAGTATTTT.

The V gene is TRBV4-2, the J gene TRBJ1-3; D is perhaps TRBD1 (6 bases). The germline V gene encodes CDR1 LGHNA and CDR2 YNFKEQ. Trimming pared 3 bases from V and 8 bases from J, leaving 26 bases between. The CDR3 runs to 18 residues. DNA for the CDR3: TGTGCCAGCAGCCAGACCCCCACTTGGGACATGAGTCGGCACACCATATATTTT. This codes for CASSQTPTWDMSRHTIYF.

This clone has more than one count but fewer than ten. The V call is TRBV30, the J call TRBJ1-2, with D possibly matching TRBD1 (5 bases). The CDR3 spans 13 residues. Trimming shortened V by 0 bases and J by 8 bases, and 13 bases separated the two germline ends. Germline loops: CDR1 GTSNPN, CDR2 SVGIG (reference sequence). CDR3 nucleotide sequence: TGTGCCTGGAGTGTAGGGGTCGGAGACGGCTACACCTTC. Its protein is CAWSVGVGDGYTF.

Here the CDR3 reads CASSISGGAYNEQFF. For the CDR3, the DNA is TGTGCCAGTAGTATCAGCGGGGGGGCTTACAATGAGCAGTTCTTC. The chain uses TRBV19 and TRBJ2-1, with TRBD2 matching over 10 bases. Trimming cost V 3 bases and J 4 bases; bases outside gene matches: 3. From germline, CDR1 is LNHDA and CDR2 SQIVND (reference sequence). The CDR3 runs 15 residues.

The DNA of the CDR3 is TGTGCCAGCAGCTTAGAAGGCTTCGAGCGGGGGGGTGGCTACACCTTC. It specifies CASSLEGFERGGGYTF. The chain couples TRBV11-2 to TRBJ1-2, with D possibly TRBD1 on 5 matching bases. Germline V gene sequence: CDR1 SGHAT, CDR2 FQNNGV. With 0 bases removed from V and 7 bases from J, the gap between germline ends came to 18 bases. The CDR3 extends over 16 amino acids.

This chain uses TRBV27 with TRBJ2-7; possible D gene TRBD2, 6 bases. Per germline, CDR1 MNHEY and CDR2 SMNVEV (reference sequence). Trimming took 5 bases from V and 3 from J, leaving 14 bases between them. The CDR3 totals 14 residues. CDR3 protein: CASSPPGTYYEQYF. CDR3 nucleotides: TGTGCCAGCAGTCCCCCCGGGACTTACTACGAGCAGTACTTC.

The chain combines TRBV28 with TRBJ1-6; 9 nucleotides agree with TRBD1. CDR3 length: 15 amino acids. V was pared by 1 base and J by 10 bases, with 5 bases of the junction left unmatched. The germline V gene has CDR1 MDHEN and CDR2 SYDVKM. The DNA for the CDR3 is TGTGCCAGCAGTTTATCGGGACAGGGTATGTCACCCCTCCACTTT. This encodes CASSLSGQGMSPLHF.

A note on this clone: Other nucleotide sequences in the sample specify the same CDR3. The rearrangement joins TRBV5-4 to TRBJ1-5, with a weak D call TRBD1 (6 bases). The CDR3 consists of 15 residues. The germline gives CDR1 SGHNT, CDR2 YYREEE (reference sequence). Trimming stripped 0 bases from V and 6 bases from J, with 13 bases between. CDR3 region: CASSLGRGEGQPQHF. The CDR3 nucleotides are TGTGCCAGCAGCTTGGGCAGGGGAGAAGGTCAGCCCCAGCATTTT.

The chain is built from TRBV5-1 and TRBJ2-3; D gene uncertain. Germline assignment: CDR1 SGHRS and CDR2 YFSETQ. V was cut by 0 bases and J by 5 bases, with 10 bases left in between. The CDR3 length is 14 residues. The CDR3 nucleotides read TGCGCCAGCAGCTTGGAAGAGAGCCGAGATACGCAGTATTTT. This gives the protein CASSLEESRDTQYF.

V is TRBV5-1 and J is TRBJ1-3, with 9 bases aligning to TRBD1. Germline CDR1 reads SGHRS; CDR2 reads YFSETQ. J was trimmed by 1 base and V by 4 bases; bases with no gene match: 15. This CDR3 has 19 residues. CDR3 DNA: TGCGCCAGCAGCCTGGGGGGCCTGGGACAGGGATATTCTGGAAACACCATATATTTT. This sequence encodes CASSLGGLGQGYSGNTIYF.

This chain links TRBV3-1 (or the pseudogene TRBV3-2) with TRBJ1-4; possible D gene TRBD1, 6 bases. V shed 4 bases and J shed 7 bases, with 19 bases lying between them. CDR1 and CDR2 from the germline V gene are LGHDT and YNNKEL (reference sequence). The CDR3 length is 16 residues. In DNA form, the CDR3 reads TGTGCCAGCAGCCCAGACGTCGGGGGGCTAAGTGAAAAACTGTTTTTT. Translation: CASSPDVGGLSEKLFF.

The chain links TRBV5-1 to TRBJ1-2; TRBD1 matches at 10 bases. The CDR3 runs 16 residues. The germline gives CDR1 SGHRS, CDR2 YFSETQ. J lost 4 bases, V lost 0 bases, and 6 bases had no gene match. CDR3 in amino acids: CASSLGDRGSLYGYTF. The CDR3 coding sequence is TGCGCCAGCAGCTTGGGGGACAGGGGTTCCCTCTATGGCTACACCTTC. Using reference TRBV5-1 and TRBJ1-2 for the parts outside the CDR3, the full variable domain is KAGVTQTPRYLIKTRGQQVTLSCSPISGHRSVSWYQQTPGQGLQFLFEYFSETQRNKGNFPGRFSGRQFSNSRSEMNVSTLELGDSALYLCASSLGDRGSLYGYTFGSGTRLTVV.

J is TRBJ1-6 and V is TRBV5-4; D not certain. With 2 bases removed from V and 8 bases from J, the gap between germline ends came to 11 bases. Germline V gene lookup returns CDR1 SGHNT and CDR2 YYREEE (reference sequence). This CDR3 region has 14 residues. In nucleotides, the CDR3 is TGTGCCAGCAGCTTCGGGAGGCCCGATTCACCCCTCCACTTT. Translation: CASSFGRPDSPLHF.